This TCR beta chain originates from a study of CD8+ T cells in alopecia areata (dated by TCRdb to about 2018). In the study overall: Treated patients were enrolled in an open-label pilot trial of oral tofacitinib, 5 to 10 mg twice daily, for moderate-to-severe alopecia areata. Patients stayed on tofacitinib for 6 to 18 months and then had 6 months of follow-up off drug so that delayed response and recurrence could be assessed. The study used high-throughput TCRbeta sequencing to examine T cell clonal expansion in alopecia areata, in both the C3H/HeJ mouse model and human patients. Human TCRbeta sequencing covered scalp tissue and sorted CD4+ and CD8+ peripheral blood T cells from patchy and totalis/universalis alopecia areata patients and healthy controls. Biopsies were taken from tofacitinib-treated patients at baseline and again at 4 and 24 weeks into treatment, and several of those patients also had a later scalp biopsy. Clonality in the scalp was compared among normal scalp (n=4), patchy alopecia areata scalp (n=8), and alopecia totalis/universalis scalp (n=8). The RNA source kit depended on sample type: the PAXgene miRNA kit for fixed scalp, the miRNeasy kit for PBMCs, and the RNeasy kit for mouse skin. immunoSEQ multiplex PCR using 35 Vbeta forward primers and 13 Jbeta reverse primers was used to amplify TCRbeta CDR3 regions. Overall study results and their limits: Unlike mouse skin, which is dominated by gammadelta T cells, normal human skin has resident alphabeta T cells that are also sequenced, and this complicates analysis of the scalp TCR repertoire. Shared TCR sequences between patients were less evident than in mice, which may be partly attributable to HLA diversity in the patient population. Higher clonality and more expanded CD8+ clones were observed in lesional scalp than in normal scalp, particularly in alopecia totalis/universalis, a finding suggestive of antigenic drive.

Read against the paper, the sample's time point label means: baseline before oral tofacitinib. Lesional scalp punch biopsies and peripheral blood were collected from alopecia areata patients. PBMCs were separated by density centrifugation and stained for CD3, CD4 and CD8, after which CD4+ and CD8+ T cells were sorted on a FACSAria. The V and J ends are trimmed by 1 base and 3 bases, leaving 15 bases between them. Taken from cysteine to phenylalanine, the CDR3 has 15 residues. CDR3 DNA is the only sequence kept; it has 45 bases, read in frame from the first base. From the germline V gene (reference sequence), CDR1 is GTSNPN and CDR2 is SVGIG. Libraries came from the immunoSEQ multiplex PCR assay. RNA was extracted from all samples and reverse transcribed into cDNA, which served as template for TCR sequencing. SuperScript III was used to make first-strand cDNA, primed with a 2:1 mix of oligo-dT and random hexamers. A synthetic immune receptor repertoire was used to assess amplification bias, and residual bias was removed computationally. As for the original processing: Raw reads were preprocessed to remove errors, and CDR3 was defined by IMGT conventions from the conserved cysteine to phenylalanine. Clonality was calculated as 1 minus Shannon entropy normalized by log2 of the number of productive unique TCRs. Whether scalp clones were CD4 or CD8 was inferred by matching scalp TCRbeta sequences against CD4 and CD8 repertoires sorted from blood. TCRdb re-hosts the immuneACCESS table, in-frame sequences only. Its copies lack some clones; in the studies checked, an unresolved V gene accounts for under half of them, and the cause for the rest is not known. The V and J calls and the clone size are those of that table, but D and trimming were determined from the DNA. This sample has about 190,000 clones in its table, and 59% of those were observed once. Of the sample, over 12% is held by the ten largest clones.

About this clone: No cognate antigen has been identified for it. Base qualities are not provided; no much larger clone lies one nucleotide away.

The sequences come from CD4+ T cells sorted from blood, collected at week 0. This sequence originates from a human donor with alopecia areata. The rearranged chain carries TRBV30 and TRBJ1-2; TRBD1 could be the D gene, as 6 bases match. The sequenced DNA is TGTGCCTGGAGTGGAGGGAGGAGGGGGGACTATGGCTACACCTTC. Translated, it gives CAWSGGRRGDYGYTF.